This T cell receptor (beta chain) was found in a study of T cell responses to AZD1222 COVID-19 vaccine. Study observations and caveats: It should be noted that donors were predominantly white British and more often female, and clonal diversity was possibly underestimated.

The sample holds one count of this clone. Its antigen is still unknown. Method: immunoSEQ multiplex PCR; TCRdb's copy keeps in-frame clones and lacks some. The repertoire consists of approximately 150,000 clones, with over 75% occurring once and the leading ten covering approximately 5.6%. From germline, CDR1 is LNHDA and CDR2 SQIVND (reference sequence). This CDR3 region has 15 residues. V lost 3 bases, J lost 7 bases, and 6 bases stayed unmatched. The TCR comes from an adult who received the MenACWY meningococcal vaccine as a control. The sequencing here drew on peripheral blood, taken 28 days after the second dose of the MenACWY control vaccine. The chain has TRBV19 and TRBJ1-2; TRBD1 matches 12 bases. Here the CDR3 reads CASSIPGQGAGGYTF. The CDR3 DNA reads as TGTGCCAGTAGTATCCCGGGACAGGGGGCGGGTGGCTACACCTTC. The complete variable domain, with remaining parts taken from reference TRBV19 and TRBJ1-2, reads DGGITQSPKYLFRKEGQNVTLSCEQNLNHDAMYWYRQDPGQGLRLIYYSQIVNDFQKGDIAEGYSVSREKKESFPLTVTSAQKNPTAFYLCASSIPGQGAGGYTFGSGTRLTVV.